A single sample is the source of the 30 T cell receptor beta chains below, sequenced in a study of CD8 T cells in Susac syndrome. Reverse transcription used 0.5 to 1 ug RNA and random hexamers. Using its own MiXCR run on the immunoSEQ multiplex PCR reads, TCRdb lists one record per CDR3 protein. The sample carries some 150,000 distinct CDR3 sequences, approximately 93% recorded once. The sequencing input was CD4+ T cells from PBMCs. The origin of the receptors is a human donor in good health.

V gene TRBV7-8 combines with J gene TRBJ2-7; TRBD1 agrees at 10 bases. Germline CDR1 is SGHVS and CDR2 is FQNEAQ. The trim removed 5 bases at V and 2 bases at J, leaving 6 bases unmatched. The CDR3 is 15 residues long. The CDR3 nucleotides read TGTGCCAGCAGCCGGGGACAGGGGATAGCCTACGAGCAGTACTTC. Translated: CASSRGQGIAYEQYF. Filled out from reference TRBV7-8 and TRBJ2-7, the complete variable domain reads GAGVSQSPRYKVAKRGQDVALRCDPISGHVSLFWYQQALGQGPEFLTYFQNEAQLDKSGLPSDRFFAERPEGSVSTLKIQRTQQEDSAVYLCASSRGQGIAYEQYFGPGTRLTVT.

About this clonotype: Without the conserved terminal phenylalanine or tryptophan, this CDR3 likely stems from a read error. The chain recombines TRBV12-3 or TRBV12-4 with TRBJ2-3, with 12 bases matching TRBD1. V lost 5 bases, J lost 0 bases, and 3 bases stayed unmatched. The length of the CDR3 is 16 residues. The CDR3 spells CASSPGQGASTDTQYL. The CDR3, as DNA: TGTGCCAGCAGTCCGGGACAGGGGGCTAGCACAGATACGCAGTATTTG.

This sequence joins TRBV20-1 and TRBJ2-7; 8 bases map to TRBD2. Germline V lookup: CDR1 DFQATT, CDR2 SNEGSKA (reference sequence). The CDR3 spans 14 residues. J was trimmed by 6 bases and V by 6 bases; bases with no gene match: 13. The CDR3 reads CSAPRTGGPSEQYF. In DNA form, the CDR3 reads TGCAGTGCCCCCCGTACGGGAGGGCCCTCCGAGCAGTACTTC.

The chain links TRBV29-1 to TRBJ2-7; possible D gene TRBD2, 5 bases. The ends were cut back, 3 bases at V and 4 bases at J, with 13 bases in the middle. The CDR3 is 13 residues long. Germline loops: CDR1 SQVTM, CDR2 ANQGSEA. CDR3 sequence: CSVERARGYEQYF. CDR3 in DNA: TGCAGCGTTGAGAGGGCACGGGGATACGAGCAGTACTTC.

The chain employs TRBV10-3 and TRBJ2-1, with 8 nucleotides matching TRBD2. CDR3 length: 15 amino acids. The V gene end was trimmed by 2 bases and the J gene end by 5 bases; junction bases not matched to a gene: 5. The germline V gene encodes CDR1 ENHRY and CDR2 SYGVKD. The DNA for the CDR3 is TGTGCCATCAGTGAGGTAACTAGCGGAAACAATGAGCAGTTCTTC. As protein: CAISEVTSGNNEQFF.

The rearrangement links TRBV20-1 to TRBJ2-1; unclear D gene. This CDR3 region has 14 residues. Trimming removed 0 bases at V and 4 bases at J, with 10 bases between. From germline, CDR1 is DFQATT and CDR2 SNEGSKA (reference sequence). The chain's CDR3 is CSARDSGRYNEQFF. CDR3 DNA sequence: TGCAGTGCTAGAGATTCGGGCAGATACAATGAGCAGTTCTTC.

This rearrangement joins TRBV29-1 to TRBJ2-3; no definite D call. This CDR3 has 13 residues. V was shortened by 3 bases and J by 7 bases, with 14 bases between the two germline ends. In germline, CDR1 is SQVTM, CDR2 ANQGSEA. CDR3 region: CSVEVAASNTQYF. In DNA form, the CDR3 reads TGCAGCGTTGAGGTGGCGGCTTCTAATACGCAGTATTTT.

This chain uses TRBV5-4 with TRBJ2-2, with 7 bases lining up with TRBD2. Germline V gives CDR1 SGHNT, CDR2 YYREEE (reference sequence). There are 15 residues in the CDR3. With V trimmed by 4 bases and J by 2 bases, 5 bases remained unmatched. This CDR3 reads CASSGSGTNTGELFF. The CDR3 nucleotides read TGTGCCAGCAGCGGGAGCGGGACTAACACCGGGGAGCTGTTTTTT.

V gene TRBV28 combines with J gene TRBJ1-5, with 9 bases fitting TRBD1. There are 16 residues in the CDR3. The germline CDR1 and CDR2 sequences are MDHEN and SYDVKM. J lost 1 base, V lost 6 bases, and 7 bases had no gene match. CDR3 nucleotides: TGTGCCAGCAGCACACCTGGACAGGGGAGCAATCAGCCCCAGCATTTT. Protein sequence: CASSTPGQGSNQPQHF.

The chain uses TRBV20-1 and TRBJ2-7, with 10 bases identical to TRBD2. The CDR3 totals 15 residues. Losses at the gene ends were 3 bases for V and 4 bases for J; bases not matched to a gene: 9. From germline, CDR1 is DFQATT and CDR2 SNEGSKA (reference sequence). CDR3: CSASQPSGRFYEQYF. The CDR3 DNA sequence: TGCAGTGCTAGTCAGCCTAGCGGGAGATTTTACGAGCAGTACTTC.

The V call is TRBV9, the J call TRBJ2-5; the D gene is possibly TRBD2 (6 bases). The CDR3 extends over 15 amino acids. Germline-derived CDR1 and CDR2 are SGDLS and YYNGEE. Trimming stripped 0 bases from V and 4 bases from J, with 13 bases between. The CDR3 coding sequence is TGTGCCAGCAGCGTAGGACCCGGGGGTAGAGAGACCCAGTACTTC. Translating it yields CASSVGPGGRETQYF.

In this sample, this clonotype turned up once. The chain combines TRBV6-6 with TRBJ2-7; possibly TRBD1 for D (5 bases). V lost 2 bases to trimming and J lost 0 bases, with 14 bases between them. CDR1 and CDR2 (germline): MNHNY, SVGAGI (reference sequence). The CDR3 runs to 16 residues. CDR3 region: CASSYKVGPISYEQYF. The CDR3 nucleotides are TGTGCCAGCAGTTACAAGGTGGGGCCAATCTCCTACGAGCAGTACTTC.

This chain connects TRBV5-6 to TRBJ1-2; a weak D match, TRBD1 (5 bases). The CDR3 contains 12 residues. Germline CDR1 and CDR2: SGHDT and YYEEEE. Between the trimmed V and J ends, which lost 1 base and 8 bases, there was a span of 9 bases. CDR3 in DNA: TGTGCCAGCAGCTTGAAAGGGGACGGCTACACCTTC. This gives the protein CASSLKGDGYTF.

V gene TRBV7-9 combines with J gene TRBJ2-1, with 7 bases aligning to TRBD1. The junction had 8 bases not matched to a gene; V was cut back by 2 bases and J by 4 bases. CDR3 size: 16 residues. Germline values: CDR1 SEHNR, CDR2 FQNEAQ (reference sequence). The CDR3 bases are TGTGCCAGCAGCTTAAGGGGGACAGACTCTTACAATGAGCAGTTCTTC. Amino acid sequence: CASSLRGTDSYNEQFF.

The rearrangement joins TRBV30 to TRBJ1-2, with D possibly TRBD1 on 5 matching bases. Germline assignment: CDR1 GTSNPN and CDR2 SVGIG (reference sequence). The V end was cut by 0 bases, the J end by 2 bases, with 10 bases between. This CDR3 contains 14 residues. CDR3 sequence (DNA): TGTGCCTGGAGTGTACATCGGGGCAACTATGGCTACACCTTC. This gives the protein CAWSVHRGNYGYTF.

This clonotype has just one count. CDR3 DNA: TGTGCCACCAGCAGAGATGGCTCCTACTCCTCCTACGAGCAGTACTTC. It yields the protein CATSRDGSYSSYEQYF. The V and J genes are TRBV15 and TRBJ2-7, with no clear D. The V end was cut by 0 bases, the J end by 0 bases, with 12 bases between. In germline, CDR1 is LNHNV, CDR2 YYDKDF (reference sequence). The CDR3 sequence is 16 residues long.

This clonotype was seen just once. The V and J genes are TRBV6-2 or TRBV6-3 and TRBJ2-7; D call uncertain. Trimming pared 10 bases from V and 2 bases from J, leaving 9 bases between. This CDR3 is 11 amino acids long. Germline-derived CDR1 and CDR2 are MNHEY and SVGEGT. The CDR3 loop is CATSDAYEQYF. CDR3 nucleotides: TGTGCCACCTCGGACGCCTACGAGCAGTACTTC.

The chain is built from TRBV11-3 and TRBJ2-1; 9 bases fit TRBD2. CDR3 length: 15 amino acids. Germline lookup yields CDR1 SGHNT and CDR2 YENEEA. V shed 1 base and J 7 bases; nucleotides not matched to a gene: 5. The CDR3 reads CASSLGASGINEQFF. The CDR3, as DNA: TGTGCCAGCAGCTTAGGCGCTAGCGGGATTAATGAGCAGTTCTTC.

The rearrangement uses TRBV5-1 and TRBJ2-1; D is ambiguous. V was pared by 2 bases and J by 2 bases, with 5 bases between. The CDR3 covers 13 residues. CDR1 SGHRS and CDR2 YFSETQ come from the germline V gene. This chain's CDR3 is CASSFPTYNEQFF. The CDR3 nucleotides are TGCGCCAGCAGCTTCCCGACCTACAATGAGCAGTTCTTC.

This chain joins TRBV5-1 and TRBJ2-2; TRBD2 matches at 12 bases. The germline V gene has CDR1 SGHRS and CDR2 YFSETQ. The CDR3 length is 16 residues. The V and J ends lost 4 bases and 6 bases, in that order; junction bases with no gene match: 7. The CDR3 protein is CASSLLTSGSPGELFF. CDR3 DNA: TGCGCCAGCAGCCTACTGACTAGCGGGAGTCCCGGGGAGCTGTTTTTT. Full variable domain (remainder filled in from reference TRBV5-1 and TRBJ2-2): KAGVTQTPRYLIKTRGQQVTLSCSPISGHRSVSWYQQTPGQGLQFLFEYFSETQRNKGNFPGRFSGRQFSNSRSEMNVSTLELGDSALYLCASSLLTSGSPGELFFGEGSRLTVL.

The CDR3 bases are TGTGCCATCAGGCCCACTAGCGGGAGTTACAATGAGCAGTTCTTC. Translated, it gives CAIRPTSGSYNEQFF. The chain combines TRBV10-3 with TRBJ2-1; the match to TRBD2 covers 11 bases. V dropped 6 bases and J dropped 4; count of bases not matched to a gene: 5. Germline values: CDR1 ENHRY, CDR2 SYGVKD. The CDR3 covers 15 residues.

This rearrangement joins TRBV27 to TRBJ1-3; 10 bases match TRBD1. This CDR3 spans 14 amino acids. CDR1 is MNHEY, CDR2 SMNVEV, per germline (reference sequence). V dropped 6 bases and J dropped 3; count of bases not matched to a gene: 2. The CDR3 reads CASSRTGGGNTIYF. In nucleotides, the CDR3 is TGTGCCAGCAGCCGGACAGGGGGTGGAAACACCATATATTTT.

The chain has TRBV6-1 and TRBJ1-1; tentative D call: TRBD1 (5 bases). V lost 6 bases and J 2 bases, leaving 10 bases between the germline ends. The CDR3 is 13 residues long. Germline V lookup: CDR1 MNHNS, CDR2 SASEGT. CDR3 bases: TGTGCCAGCAGCGTGGACAAAAACACTGAAGCTTTCTTT. Translating gives CASSVDKNTEAFF.

The chain has TRBV11-2 and TRBJ2-7; the D is unclear. V shed 4 bases and J shed 3 bases, with 10 bases lying between them. CDR1 and CDR2 (germline): SGHAT, FQNNGV. This CDR3 is 13 amino acids long. CDR3 loop: CASSSTDGYEQYF. DNA for the CDR3: TGTGCCAGCAGCTCCACGGACGGCTACGAGCAGTACTTC.

The chain combines TRBV20-1 with TRBJ2-7; D could derive from TRBD1 or TRBD2 (5 bases each). The CDR3 runs to 12 residues. From germline, CDR1 is DFQATT and CDR2 SNEGSKA (reference sequence). The V and J ends lost 6 bases and 6 bases respectively, with 15 bases between them. This CDR3 is CSAPGAGGEQYF. CDR3 sequence (DNA): TGCAGTGCGCCCGGTGCTGGGGGCGAGCAGTACTTC.

The chain recombines TRBV29-1 with TRBJ1-4; D is unclear. CDR3 length: 15 residues. Germline V gives CDR1 SQVTM, CDR2 ANQGSEA. The V end lost 4 bases, the J end lost 0 bases, and 12 bases lay between the germline ends. The CDR3 sequence: CSVVGQTATNEKLFF. The CDR3 bases are TGCAGCGTTGTAGGGCAGACTGCAACTAATGAAAAACTGTTTTTT. The full variable domain, in which reference TRBV29-1 and TRBJ1-4 provide the parts outside the CDR3, is SAVISQKPSRDICQRGTSLTIQCQVDSQVTMMFWYRQQPGQSLTLIATANQGSEATYESGFVIDKFPISRPNLTFSTLTVSNMSPEDSSIYLCSVVGQTATNEKLFFGSGTQLSVL.

The V gene is TRBV5-1, the J gene TRBJ1-2; 7 bases match TRBD1. V lost 1 base to trimming and J lost 6 bases; unmatched junction nucleotides: 3. This CDR3 region has 13 residues. Germline CDR1 SGHRS, CDR2 YFSETQ. CDR3 sequence reads: CASSLPGTDGYTF. The CDR3 coding sequence is TGCGCCAGCAGCTTGCCCGGGACAGATGGCTACACCTTC.

This chain uses TRBV29-1 with TRBJ2-3; TRBD2 matches at 13 bases. This CDR3 spans 16 amino acids. Trimming cost V 6 bases and J 2 bases; bases outside gene matches: 8. Germline CDR1 SQVTM, CDR2 ANQGSEA. In DNA form, the CDR3 reads TGCAGCGTCCCGCAGGGACTAGCGGGATTCACAGATACGCAGTATTTT. Protein sequence: CSVPQGLAGFTDTQYF.

This clonotype turned up a few times. V is TRBV10-3 and J is TRBJ2-3; 10 bases line up with TRBD2. CDR1 and CDR2 from the germline V gene are ENHRY and SYGVKD. The CDR3 spans 16 residues. With V trimmed by 0 bases and J by 3 bases, 3 bases remained unmatched. The CDR3 spells CAISESIAGGTDTQYF. The DNA for the CDR3 is TGTGCCATCAGTGAGTCGATAGCGGGAGGAACAGATACGCAGTATTTT.

The chain recombines TRBV11-2 with TRBJ2-7, with TRBD2 matching 14 bases. The CDR3 length is 15 residues. The V segment lost 5 bases and the J segment 6 bases; nucleotides outside the gene matches: 6. Germline values: CDR1 SGHAT, CDR2 FQNNGV. The CDR3 region has the DNA TGTGCCAGCAGCCGACTAGCGGGAGGGCCTTTCGAGCAGTACTTC. Translation gives CASSRLAGGPFEQYF.